This TCR beta chain was recorded in a study of T cell repertoires in cytomegalovirus infection. Study at large: Public TCR beta signatures were indicative of both CMV infection and a matching HLA type. The study's findings and limits: Dominating the ex vivo response were TCR beta clonotypes that were CMV-specific and HLA-C-restricted.

The CDR3 contains 16 residues. Germline CDR1 is KGHDR and CDR2 is SFDVKD. Trimming took 4 bases from V and 8 from J, leaving 20 bases between them. TCRdb processed the reads anew with MiXCR; each CDR3 protein has one entry. The sample records roughly 630,000 distinct CDR3 sequences, more than 20% being singletons. This clonotype has a handful of counts. Its matching antigen is unknown. The V gene is TRBV24-1, the J gene TRBJ2-1; TRBD2 is a possible D gene (7 bases). This TCR was recovered from a human donor in good health (CMV status not recorded). Some clones in this sample may be carry-over from other donors' samples. Sequenced material: CD8+ T cells from PBMCs. The CDR3 bases are TGTGCCACCAGTGACCCGTCGCGGGGGCCGTCGGATGAGCAGTTCTTC. Translation: CATSDPSRGPSDEQFF.